This TCR beta chain originates from a study of beta chain features in type 1 diabetes. Findings of the study overall: More deletions and fewer insertions at VDJ junctions were found in patients with type 1 diabetes.

This clone was observed a handful of times. Antigen specificity is unknown. V lost 1 base, J lost 3 bases, and 22 bases lay in between. This CDR3 region has 19 residues. Germline V gene sequence: CDR1 LNHDA, CDR2 SQIVND (reference sequence). A single heparinised draw of approximately 110 mL on average was taken per donor. cDNA synthesis used the whole RNA isolate, giving expressed TCRB sequences. TCRdb keeps only in-frame clones here, not all; method: immunoSEQ multiplex PCR. The sample has about 140,000 clones; less than 9% are singletons. The sequencing sample was made of central memory CD4+ T cells from blood. This chain connects TRBV19 to TRBJ2-1, with D possibly being TRBD1 (7 bases). The receptor's source is a woman aged 25 to 39 in good health. CDR3 nucleotide sequence: TGTGCCAGTAGTATAGGTTACAGGGGAAGGGACTCGAGCTACAATGAGCAGTTCTTC. Translation: CASSIGYRGRDSSYNEQFF. Supplemented by reference TRBV19 and TRBJ2-1, the full variable domain reads DGGITQSPKYLFRKEGQNVTLSCEQNLNHDAMYWYRQDPGQGLRLIYYSQIVNDFQKGDIAEGYSVSREKKESFPLTVTSAQKNPTAFYLCASSIGYRGRDSSYNEQFFGPGTRLTVL.